Here is one T cell receptor (beta chain) with its context. This receptor's antigen is unknown. Base qualities are not at hand, and no much larger clone is one base apart. The collaborating institutions used their own protocols to collect whole blood in K2EDTA tubes. For TCRbeta analysis, collaborators shipped samples in one of three forms: frozen whole blood, isolated PBMCs, or DNA extracted from either of those sample types. The record originates from a study of blood T cell repertoires in COVID-19 (TCRdb year 2020). About the study as a whole: The collaborator samples originated in the United States, Italy and Spain and spanned the acute and convalescent phases of COVID-19. The prospective study material was composed of cDNA or gDNA derived from T cells, B-cell-depleted T cells, or PBMCs. Subjects who had been exposed to COVID-19, were actively infected with it, or had recovered from it provided the deeply sampled blood TCRbeta repertoires that made up the dataset. The repertoires were released in a freely available public database meant as a resource for research on the immune response to SARS-CoV-2. The samples were drawn from the first 160 participants of the ongoing ImmuneRACE study and from over 950 subjects provided by 6 global collaborators. Nearly every sample came with metadata listing a de-identified subject ID, COVID-19 status, age in years and sex. Where available, HLA class I and class II types were obtained from metadata supplied by the sample provider rather than from assay-based typing. Results the study describes overall, beyond this receptor: How much clinical and demographic metadata was included differed by source and by participant, and the metadata was provided uncurated.

As encoded in the germline V gene, CDR1 is KGHSH while CDR2 is LQKENI. V and J lose 3 bases and 1 base, and a span of 10 bases separates them. The CDR3 goes from the cysteine to the phenylalanine over 15 residues. Just the 45-base CDR3 DNA is kept, in frame starting at base 1. TCRbeta CDR3 regions were amplified from genomic DNA by means of the immunoSEQ Assay, a bias-controlled multiplex PCR. The original pipeline was this. The number of nucleated cells in each sample was estimated by amplification of reference gene primers within the assay. Sequence reads were collapsed and filtered to measure the absolute abundance of every unique TCRbeta CDR3 rearrangement. For each sample, productive Simpson clonality was calculated as the square root of Simpson's diversity index across productive rearrangements. TCRdb limited this immuneACCESS table to in-frame rearrangements with V and J called. A share of clones is missing; checked studies link under half to unresolved V genes, and the rest is unexplained. D and trimming were read from the DNA, whereas the V and J calls and clone size are those reported in that table. The sample contains 150,000 to 160,000 clones, roughly 80% of them found a single time. The ten largest account for around 28% of the sample.

The sequencing input was peripheral blood. The TCR sequence derives from a woman aged 55-70 years with acute or convalescent COVID-19. The rearrangement combines TRBV18 with TRBJ1-3; the D gene remains uncertain. The CDR3 loop reads CASSPIYLSGNTIYF. The DNA sequence is TGTGCCAGCTCACCTATTTATCTTTCTGGAAACACCATATATTTT.